A single sample is the source of the 27 T cell receptor beta chains below, sequenced in a study of identical twins (dated by TCRdb to between 2015 and 2016). The protocol used for the library was 5' RACE. Sequencing used an Illumina HiSeq 2000. TCRdb passed the public sequencing reads through fastp at Q25 and MiXCR, retaining productive beta sequences. CDR3 protein duplicates are merged, each entry listing the most common genes and DNA. This sample lists 500,000 or so distinct CDR3 sequences; about 14% were detected once. Clones ranked in the top ten supply around 0.48% of the sample. These data are also associated with another study on yellow fever vaccine responses in identical twins.

The sequenced material came from CD4+ T cells sorted from blood. Receptors originate from a woman in her late teens or twenties in good health.

CDR3 in amino acids: CATSGQGAPSQETQYF. The CDR3 coding sequence is TGTGCCACCTCGGGACAGGGGGCTCCCTCCCAAGAGACCCAGTACTTC. The chain uses TRBV10-3 and TRBJ2-5, with TRBD1 identical over 12 bases. V shed 10 bases, J shed 1 base, and the junction held 10 bases outside the gene matches. The CDR3 length is 16 residues. Germline loops: CDR1 ENHRY, CDR2 SYGVKD.

This clonotype occurred a few times. The gene calls are TRBV15 and TRBJ2-5; 8 bases are shared with TRBD2. The V segment lost 2 bases and the J segment 1 base; nucleotides outside the gene matches: 3. CDR3 length: 15 residues. The V gene's germline CDR1 is LNHNV and CDR2 YYDKDF (reference sequence). CDR3 coding DNA: TGTGCCACCAGCAGACTTGGGACTAGCCAAGAGACCCAGTACTTC. Protein: CATSRLGTSQETQYF. The full variable domain, with the rest looked up from reference TRBV15 and TRBJ2-5, is DAMVIQNPRYQVTQFGKPVTLSCSQTLNHNVMYWYQQKSSQAPKLLFHYYDKDFNNEADTPDNFQSRRPNTSFCFLDIRSPGLGDTAMYLCATSRLGTSQETQYFGPGTRLLVL.

Here the CDR3 reads CAISEGRDRGGYTF. The CDR3 DNA reads TGTGCCATCAGTGAAGGTCGGGACAGGGGTGGCTACACCTTC. This chain connects TRBV10-3 to TRBJ1-2; TRBD1 aligns across 10 bases. Trimming removed 3 bases from V and 7 bases from J; junction bases left unmatched: 5. Germline V gene lookup returns CDR1 ENHRY and CDR2 SYGVKD. The CDR3 has 14 amino acids.

This clonotype showed up many times. The chain joins TRBV7-8 to TRBJ2-1; unclear D gene. The CDR3 consists of 13 residues. Germline CDR1 is SGHVS and CDR2 is FQNEAQ. Trimming took 7 bases from V and 0 from J, leaving 7 bases between them. CDR3 amino acids: CASTPASYNEQFF. The CDR3 DNA follows: TGTGCCAGCACCCCAGCCTCCTACAATGAGCAGTTCTTC.

Ten or more counts support this clonotype. The V and J genes are TRBV27 and TRBJ2-5, with a weak D call TRBD1 (7 bases). The CDR3 is 15 residues long. Germline V lookup: CDR1 MNHEY, CDR2 SMNVEV (reference sequence). In DNA, the CDR3 is TGTCACCACCTCGGAGGGGGCCTGGCGAACGAGACCCAGTACTTC. It codes for CHHLGGGLANETQYF.

This clonotype turned up a few times. The chain employs TRBV6-6 and TRBJ1-1, with D unclear. Germline V gives CDR1 MNHNY, CDR2 SVGAGI (reference sequence). V was trimmed by 5 bases and J by 6 bases, leaving 13 bases between them. CDR3 length: 13 amino acids. The CDR3, as DNA: TGTGCCAGCAGTCCCACGATGCTAGCTGAAGCTTTCTTT. Protein sequence: CASSPTMLAEAFF.

This clonotype has a handful of counts. V is TRBV20-1 and J is TRBJ2-7; 10 bases align to TRBD1. The CDR3 spans 15 residues. V lost 5 bases to trimming and J lost 1 base; unmatched junction nucleotides: 8. CDR1 and CDR2 from the germline V gene are DFQATT and SNEGSKA (reference sequence). This CDR3 is CSAAPRDRGSYEQYF. CDR3 DNA: TGCAGTGCTGCTCCCCGGGACAGGGGATCCTACGAGCAGTACTTC.

This sequence joins TRBV28 and TRBJ2-7; 7 positions agree with TRBD2. This CDR3 has 13 residues. V trimming: 4 bases; J trimming: 12 bases; junction bases outside the gene matches: 12. Germline V gives CDR1 MDHEN, CDR2 SYDVKM. The CDR3 is CASSSFYGGGLYF. The DNA of the CDR3 is TGTGCCAGCAGTTCCTTTTACGGGGGAGGGCTGTACTTC. The full variable domain, in which reference TRBV28 and TRBJ2-7 provide the parts outside the CDR3, is DVKVTQSSRYLVKRTGEKVFLECVQDMDHENMFWYRQDPGLGLRLIYFSYDVKMKEKGDIPEGYSVSREKKERFSLILESASTNQTSMYLCASSSFYGGGLYFGPGTRLTVT.

The V gene is TRBV20-1, the J gene TRBJ1-1, with D possibly being TRBD1 (6 bases). CDR3 length equals 15 residues. The germline CDR1 and CDR2 sequences are DFQATT and SNEGSKA (reference sequence). The ends were cut back, 0 bases at V and 5 bases at J, with 16 bases in the middle. The chain's CDR3 is CSARDRNRVRTEAFF. CDR3 DNA: TGCAGTGCTAGAGACCGAAACAGGGTTCGTACTGAAGCTTTCTTT.

The chain joins TRBV12-3 or TRBV12-4 to TRBJ2-7; 14 bases align to TRBD2. The trim removed 5 bases at V and 6 bases at J, leaving 9 bases unmatched. This CDR3 is built from 16 residues. CDR3 sequence: CASSTGTSGSRGEQYF. CDR3 nucleotide sequence: TGTGCCAGCAGTACGGGGACTAGCGGGAGCAGGGGCGAGCAGTACTTC.

A few counts support this clonotype. The chain joins TRBV7-2 to TRBJ2-1; D not certain. CDR1 is SGHTA, CDR2 FQGNSA, per germline. With 4 bases removed from V and 4 bases from J, the gap between germline ends came to 8 bases. This CDR3 region has 13 residues. CDR3 region: CASSSGRYNEQFF. For the CDR3, the DNA is TGTGCCAGCAGCTCCGGGCGTTACAATGAGCAGTTCTTC.

The rearrangement joins TRBV20-1 to TRBJ1-6, with D perhaps TRBD1 (5 bases). Germline-derived CDR1 and CDR2 are DFQATT and SNEGSKA (reference sequence). The CDR3 extends over 17 amino acids. V was shortened by 1 base and J by 0 bases, with 13 bases between the two germline ends. CDR3: CSARANGGSSYNSPLHF. The CDR3 bases are TGCAGTGCTAGAGCCAACGGGGGGAGCTCCTATAATTCACCCCTCCACTTT.

The chain combines TRBV5-8 with TRBJ2-7; the D is unclear. Germline V CDR1 and CDR2: SGHTS, YDEGEE. The CDR3 runs 14 residues. The V end was cut by 5 bases, the J end by 2 bases, with 14 bases between. In DNA, the CDR3 is TGTGCCAGCAGGAGACACCTATCCCCCTACGAGCAGTACTTC. As protein: CASRRHLSPYEQYF.

The chain uses TRBV28 and TRBJ1-1; the match to TRBD1 covers 8 bases. Germline CDR1 reads MDHEN; CDR2 reads SYDVKM. The CDR3 has 13 residues. V lost 5 bases, J lost 9 bases, and 8 bases stayed unmatched. Written as DNA, the CDR3 is TGTGCCAGCAGTACTGGACAGGGACCTAAAGCTTTCTTT. Protein product: CASSTGQGPKAFF.

The chain carries TRBV12-3 or TRBV12-4 and TRBJ2-1; 13 nucleotides align to TRBD2. With V trimmed by 6 bases and J by 6 bases, 5 bases remained unmatched. The CDR3 is made up of 15 amino acids. CDR3 amino acids: CASRLGTSGANEQFF. Written as DNA, the CDR3 is TGTGCCAGCAGACTTGGGACTAGCGGGGCCAATGAGCAGTTCTTC.

This rearrangement joins TRBV2 to TRBJ2-4; TRBD1 agrees at 7 bases. The J segment lost 4 bases and the V segment lost 11 bases, leaving 11 bases of the junction unmatched. The CDR3 loop spans 14 amino acids. Looked up from germline, CDR1 is SNHLY and CDR2 is FYNNEI. Here the CDR3 reads CAGHRQGGKNIQYF. The CDR3 nucleotides are TGTGCCGGCCACCGACAGGGTGGTAAAAACATTCAGTACTTC.

The V and J genes are TRBV19 and TRBJ2-2, with D possibly being TRBD2 (5 bases). The CDR3 runs 19 residues. Trimming cost V 6 bases and J 0 bases, with 23 bases left between them. Germline-derived CDR1 and CDR2 are LNHDA and SQIVND (reference sequence). The CDR3 DNA reads as TGTGCCAGTAGAGGGCTTAGGCTAGCAGAGTTCGCGAACACCGGGGAGCTGTTTTTT. Its protein product is CASRGLRLAEFANTGELFF.

This clonotype was picked up a small number of times. The chain links TRBV5-1 to TRBJ2-1, with 10 bases matching TRBD2. The CDR3 is 15 residues long. The V and J ends lost 3 bases and 6 bases, in that order; junction bases with no gene match: 6. Per germline, CDR1 SGHRS and CDR2 YFSETQ. The CDR3 sequence is CASSYLAGEGNEQFF. CDR3 in DNA: TGCGCCAGCAGCTACCTAGCGGGGGAGGGCAATGAGCAGTTCTTC.

The chain employs TRBV27 and TRBJ1-6; D unclear. Germline V gene lookup returns CDR1 MNHEY and CDR2 SMNVEV (reference sequence). The CDR3 has 14 amino acids. The V gene lost 4 bases and the J gene lost 7 bases, with 11 bases spanning the gap. The CDR3 region is CASSWRFNNSPLHF. CDR3 bases: TGTGCCAGCAGTTGGAGGTTTAACAATTCACCCCTCCACTTT.

CDR3 coding DNA: TGCGCCAGCTATCTGGGTGGGAACAATAACTATGGCTACACCTTC. As protein: CASYLGGNNNYGYTF. The V gene is TRBV5-1, the J gene TRBJ1-2; D gene uncertain. The CDR3 covers 15 residues. Trimming left V 7 bases short and J 1 base short, with 17 bases between. Looked up from germline, CDR1 is SGHRS and CDR2 is YFSETQ.

This clonotype was picked up a small number of times. This sequence joins TRBV25-1 and TRBJ1-1; D not resolved. V was clipped by 6 bases and J by 11 bases, with 13 bases between them. Germline lookup yields CDR1 MGHDK and CDR2 SYGVNS. This CDR3 is 11 amino acids long. The CDR3 coding sequence is TGTGCCAGCAGACGCAGCGCAGAGGCTTTCTTT. Translating gives CASRRSAEAFF.

This clonotype was observed a few times. This CDR3 is CASSKTGTRGADGELFF. For the CDR3, the DNA is TGTGCCAGCAGTAAAACCGGGACACGTGGCGCGGACGGGGAGCTGTTTTTT. This chain links TRBV6-1 with TRBJ2-2; TRBD1 is a possible D gene (6 bases). The CDR3 has 17 amino acids. Between the trimmed V and J ends, which lost 5 bases and 7 bases, there was a span of 23 bases. Looked up from germline, CDR1 is MNHNS and CDR2 is SASEGT.

This clonotype has just a few counts. The gene calls are TRBV12-3 or TRBV12-4 and TRBJ1-2; 7 nucleotides agree with TRBD1. V trimming: 7 bases; J trimming: 6 bases; junction bases outside the gene matches: 11. This CDR3 is built from 14 residues. CDR3 sequence reads: CASTQTGSGHGYTF. CDR3 coding DNA: TGTGCCAGCACCCAGACAGGGTCCGGGCATGGCTACACCTTC.

This clonotype was observed at least ten times. A junction boundary mismatches the germline segment, possibly from a read error. The genes are TRBV3-1 and TRBJ2-7; perhaps TRBD1 as D (6 bases). CDR1 is LGHDT and CDR2 is YNNKEL in the germline V gene (reference sequence). This CDR3 contains 13 residues. This CDR3 is CASSQGGPYEQYF. CDR3 DNA sequence: TGTGCCAGCAGTCAAGGGGGACCCTACGAGCAGTACTTC.

J is TRBJ2-3 and V is TRBV12-5; the D is unclear. CDR1 LGHNT and CDR2 FRNRAP come from the germline V gene. The CDR3 contains 12 residues. V was shortened by 6 bases and J by 2 bases, with 6 bases between the two germline ends. The CDR3 here is CASGPATDTQYF. Written as DNA, the CDR3 is TGTGCTAGTGGGCCCGCCACAGATACGCAGTATTTT.

This clonotype was picked up a small number of times. The chain couples TRBV12-3 or TRBV12-4 to TRBJ2-1; TRBD2 matches at 14 bases. V lost 5 bases, J lost 9 bases, and 6 bases stayed unmatched. The CDR3 covers 15 residues. CDR3 sequence reads: CASSRLAGGPLEQFF. The CDR3 region has the DNA TGTGCCAGCAGTCGACTAGCGGGGGGGCCTCTTGAGCAGTTCTTC.

The rearrangement uses TRBV5-1 and TRBJ1-6; no reliable D call. CDR3 length: 16 amino acids. The V and J ends lost 4 bases and 6 bases respectively, with 17 bases between them. Germline values: CDR1 SGHRS, CDR2 YFSETQ. The CDR3 here is CASSPDGGSLNSPLHF. Here the CDR3 DNA reads TGCGCCAGCAGCCCGGACGGCGGATCTCTTAATTCACCCCTCCACTTT.